The present TCR beta chain was sequenced within a study of T cells in Graves' hyperthyroidism and ophthalmopathy. Study summary: At the time of initial diagnosis and before any treatment, peripheral blood was collected.

Amplification targeted TCR beta CDR3 regions from RNA transcripts. Carried out on the TCR CDR3, a first-round RT-PCR used the HTBI primer set. TCRdb used MiXCR to reprocess the multiplex PCR reads, holding one entry per CDR3 protein. The repertoire consists of roughly 600,000 distinct CDR3 sequences, with around 15% occurring once and the leading ten covering approximately 12%. Trimming removed 1 base from V and 5 bases from J, with 8 bases in between. CDR3 length: 13 residues. CDR1 is MGHRA and CDR2 is YSYEKL in the germline V gene. This clonotype was found many times. This chain links TRBV4-1 with TRBJ2-5; no clear D. The source of this sequence is a woman between 45 and 65 years old with Graves' ophthalmopathy. The sequencing sample was made of blood. The CDR3, as DNA: TGCGCCAGCAGCCAAGGATTGGCGGAGACCCAGTACTTC. Its translation: CASSQGLAETQYF.